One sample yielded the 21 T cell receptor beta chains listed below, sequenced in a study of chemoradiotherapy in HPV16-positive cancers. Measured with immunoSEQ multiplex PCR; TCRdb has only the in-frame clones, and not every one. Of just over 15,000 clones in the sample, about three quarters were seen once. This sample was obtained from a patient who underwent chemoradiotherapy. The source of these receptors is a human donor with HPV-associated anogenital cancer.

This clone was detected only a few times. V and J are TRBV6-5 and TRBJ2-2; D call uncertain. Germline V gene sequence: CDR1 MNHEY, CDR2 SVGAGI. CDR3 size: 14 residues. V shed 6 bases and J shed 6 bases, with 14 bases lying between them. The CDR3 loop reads CASSNVGLAGELFF. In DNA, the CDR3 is TGTGCCAGCAGCAACGTGGGGTTAGCCGGGGAGCTGTTTTTT.

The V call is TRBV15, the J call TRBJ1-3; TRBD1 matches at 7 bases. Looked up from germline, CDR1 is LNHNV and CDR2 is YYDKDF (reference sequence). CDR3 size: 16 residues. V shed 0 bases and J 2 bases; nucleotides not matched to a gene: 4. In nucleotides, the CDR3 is TGTGCCACCAGCAGAGATAGGACAGGAACTGGAAACACCATATATTTT. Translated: CATSRDRTGTGNTIYF. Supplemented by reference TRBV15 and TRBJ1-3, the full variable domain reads DAMVIQNPRYQVTQFGKPVTLSCSQTLNHNVMYWYQQKSSQAPKLLFHYYDKDFNNEADTPDNFQSRRPNTSFCFLDIRSPGLGDTAMYLCATSRDRTGTGNTIYFGEGSWLTVV.

CDR3 bases: TGTGCCAGCAGTGACCGACAGGACAATGAAAAACTGTTTTTT. This encodes CASSDRQDNEKLFF. J is TRBJ1-4 and V is TRBV27, with D perhaps matching TRBD1 (6 bases). Germline V gene data show CDR1 as MNHEY and CDR2 as SMNVEV (reference sequence). The V gene lost 5 bases and the J gene lost 5 bases, with 12 bases spanning the gap. The CDR3 runs 14 residues.

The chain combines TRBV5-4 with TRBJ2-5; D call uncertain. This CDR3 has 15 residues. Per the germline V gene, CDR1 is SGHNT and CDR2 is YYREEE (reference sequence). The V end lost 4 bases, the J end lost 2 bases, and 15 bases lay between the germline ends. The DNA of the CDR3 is TGTGCCAGCAGCGCCCGAACAGCGATTCAAGAGACCCAGTACTTC. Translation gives CASSARTAIQETQYF.

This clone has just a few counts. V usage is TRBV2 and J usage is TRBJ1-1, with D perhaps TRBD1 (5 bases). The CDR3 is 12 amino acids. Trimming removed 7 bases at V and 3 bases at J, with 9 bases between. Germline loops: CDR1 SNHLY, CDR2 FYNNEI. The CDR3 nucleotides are TGTGCCAGCATCGGACAACACACTGAAGCTTTCTTT. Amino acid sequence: CASIGQHTEAFF.

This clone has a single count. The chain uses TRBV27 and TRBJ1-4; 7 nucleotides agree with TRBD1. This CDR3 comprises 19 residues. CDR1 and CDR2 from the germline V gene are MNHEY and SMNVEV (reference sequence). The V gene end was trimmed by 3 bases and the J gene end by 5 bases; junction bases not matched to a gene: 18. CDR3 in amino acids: CASSLAPGVIGGGNEKLFF. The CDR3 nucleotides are TGTGCCAGCAGTTTGGCCCCCGGAGTGATAGGGGGCGGAAATGAAAAACTGTTTTTT.

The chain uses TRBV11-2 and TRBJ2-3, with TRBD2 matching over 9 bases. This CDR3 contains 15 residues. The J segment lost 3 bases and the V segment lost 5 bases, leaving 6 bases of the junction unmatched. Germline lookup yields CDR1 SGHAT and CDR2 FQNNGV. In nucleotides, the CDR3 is TGTGCCAGCAGCCCGACTAGCGGCCTAACAGATACGCAGTATTTT. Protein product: CASSPTSGLTDTQYF.

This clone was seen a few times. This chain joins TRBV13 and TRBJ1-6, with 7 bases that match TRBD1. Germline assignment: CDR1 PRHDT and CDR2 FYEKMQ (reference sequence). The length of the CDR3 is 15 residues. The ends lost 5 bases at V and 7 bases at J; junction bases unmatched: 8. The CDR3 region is CASSAGQSENSPLHF. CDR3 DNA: TGTGCCAGCAGCGCGGGACAGAGTGAGAATTCACCCCTCCACTTT. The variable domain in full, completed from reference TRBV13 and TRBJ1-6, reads AAGVIQSPRHLIKEKRETATLKCYPIPRHDTVYWYQQGPGQDPQFLISFYEKMQSDKGSIPDRFSAQQFSDYHSELNMSSLELGDSALYFCASSAGQSENSPLHFGNGTRLTVT.

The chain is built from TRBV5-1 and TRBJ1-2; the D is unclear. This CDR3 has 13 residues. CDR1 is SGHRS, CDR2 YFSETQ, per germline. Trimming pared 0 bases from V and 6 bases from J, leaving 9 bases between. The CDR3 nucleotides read TGCGCCAGCAGCTTGGGTCCGGCAGATGGCTACACCTTC. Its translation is CASSLGPADGYTF.

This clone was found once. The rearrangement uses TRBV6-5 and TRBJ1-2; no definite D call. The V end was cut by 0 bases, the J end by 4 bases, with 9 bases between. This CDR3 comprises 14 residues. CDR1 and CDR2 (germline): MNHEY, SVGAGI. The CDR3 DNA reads TGTGCCAGCAGTTACTCCAGTCCTCTCTATGGCTACACCTTC. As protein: CASSYSSPLYGYTF.

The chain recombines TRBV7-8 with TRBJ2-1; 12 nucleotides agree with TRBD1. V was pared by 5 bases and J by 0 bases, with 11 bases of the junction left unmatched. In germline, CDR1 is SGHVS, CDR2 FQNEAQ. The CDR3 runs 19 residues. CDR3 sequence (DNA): TGTGCCAGCAGCCTCCGGGACAGGGGGCTATTAAGCTCCTACAATGAGCAGTTCTTC. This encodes CASSLRDRGLLSSYNEQFF.

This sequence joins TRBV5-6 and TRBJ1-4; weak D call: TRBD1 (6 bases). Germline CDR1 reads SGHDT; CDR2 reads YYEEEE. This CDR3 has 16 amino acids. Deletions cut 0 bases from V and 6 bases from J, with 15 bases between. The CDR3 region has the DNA TGTGCCAGCAGCTTGGGGATCAGGGGAAGGGATGAAAAACTGTTTTTT. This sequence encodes CASSLGIRGRDEKLFF.

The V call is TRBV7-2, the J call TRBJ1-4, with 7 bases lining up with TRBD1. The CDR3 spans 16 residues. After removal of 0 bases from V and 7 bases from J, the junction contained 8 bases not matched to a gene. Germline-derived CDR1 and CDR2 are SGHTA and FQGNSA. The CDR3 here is CASSLAYGDSPEKLFF. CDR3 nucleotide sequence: TGTGCCAGCAGCTTAGCCTACGGGGACAGCCCTGAAAAACTGTTTTTT.

Here the CDR3 DNA reads TGTGCCACTGACCGGGACGGTGGCACAGATACGCAGTATTTT. Translated: CATDRDGGTDTQYF. V and J are TRBV2 and TRBJ2-3; D assignment may be TRBD1 or TRBD2 (5 bases each). The CDR3 is made up of 14 amino acids. The V end lost 10 bases, the J end lost 1 base, and 15 bases lay between the germline ends. The germline V gene has CDR1 SNHLY and CDR2 FYNNEI.

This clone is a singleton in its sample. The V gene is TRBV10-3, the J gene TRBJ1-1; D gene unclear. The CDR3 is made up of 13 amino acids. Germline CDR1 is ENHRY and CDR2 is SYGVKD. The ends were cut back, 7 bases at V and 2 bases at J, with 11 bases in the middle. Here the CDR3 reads CAIKLWPNTEAFF. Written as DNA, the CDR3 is TGTGCCATCAAACTCTGGCCTAACACTGAAGCTTTCTTT.

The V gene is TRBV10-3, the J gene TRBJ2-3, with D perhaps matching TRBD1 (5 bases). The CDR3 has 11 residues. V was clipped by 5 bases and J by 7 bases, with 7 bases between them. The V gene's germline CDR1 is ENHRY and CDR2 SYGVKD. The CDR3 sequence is CAISQGNTQYF. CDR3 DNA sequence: TGTGCCATCAGTCAGGGAAATACGCAGTATTTT.

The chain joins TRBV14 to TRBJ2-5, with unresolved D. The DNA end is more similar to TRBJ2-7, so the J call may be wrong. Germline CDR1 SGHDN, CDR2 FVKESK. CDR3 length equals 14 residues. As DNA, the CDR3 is TGTGCCAGCAGCCAAGTGTTTGGGGCCTACGAGCAGTACTTC. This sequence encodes CASSQVFGAYEQYF.

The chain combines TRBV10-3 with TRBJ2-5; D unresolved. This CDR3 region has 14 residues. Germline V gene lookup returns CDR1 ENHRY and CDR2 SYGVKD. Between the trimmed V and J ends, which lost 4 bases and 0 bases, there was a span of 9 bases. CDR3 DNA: TGTGCCATCAGTGTGGGCGGCTACCAAGAGACCCAGTACTTC. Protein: CAISVGGYQETQYF.

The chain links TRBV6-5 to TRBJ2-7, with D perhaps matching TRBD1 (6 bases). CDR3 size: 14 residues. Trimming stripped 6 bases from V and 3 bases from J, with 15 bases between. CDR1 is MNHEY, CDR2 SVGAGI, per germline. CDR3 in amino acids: CASSRGQLLYEQYF. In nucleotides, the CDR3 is TGTGCCAGCAGCCGAGGACAGCTACTCTACGAGCAGTACTTC.

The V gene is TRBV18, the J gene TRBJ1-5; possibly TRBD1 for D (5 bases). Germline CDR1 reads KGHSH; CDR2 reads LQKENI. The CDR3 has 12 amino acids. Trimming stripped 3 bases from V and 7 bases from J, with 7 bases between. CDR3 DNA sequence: TGTGCCAGCTCACCTGGGGACCAGCCCCAGCATTTT. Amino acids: CASSPGDQPQHF.

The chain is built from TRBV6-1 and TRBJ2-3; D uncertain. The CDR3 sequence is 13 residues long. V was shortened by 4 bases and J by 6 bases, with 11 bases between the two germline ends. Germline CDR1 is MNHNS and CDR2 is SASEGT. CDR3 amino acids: CASSADRPDTQYF. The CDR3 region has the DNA TGTGCCAGCAGTGCCGACCGCCCGGATACGCAGTATTTT.